These 20 T cell receptor beta chains share one sample of origin, sequenced in a study of shared clonotypes between healthy human individuals. Naive CD8 cells lacked CD45RO, underwent positive selection for CCR7 and left out terminally differentiated effector memory CD45RA+ cells. Only in-frame clones appear in the TCRdb table, and some are missing; sequencing was by immunoSEQ multiplex PCR. The sample yields under 1 million clones, around 96% seen once. Material for sequencing was naive CD8+ T cells sorted from blood. These receptor sequences come from a man aged 25-45 years in good health.

The chain uses TRBV2 and TRBJ2-7; TRBD2 matches at 15 bases. The ends lost 7 bases at V and 0 bases at J; junction bases unmatched: 4. Germline V gene data show CDR1 as SNHLY and CDR2 as FYNNEI. The CDR3 runs to 16 residues. The CDR3: CASKGTSGRHSYEQYF. CDR3 nucleotides: TGTGCCAGCAAGGGGACTAGCGGGAGGCACTCCTACGAGCAGTACTTC.

The chain uses TRBV28 and TRBJ2-1; D is ambiguous. Germline-derived CDR1 and CDR2 are MDHEN and SYDVKM. The CDR3 length is 13 residues. Trimming removed 4 bases from V and 4 bases from J, with 8 bases in between. CDR3 in DNA: TGTGCCAGCAGTTCGAACCATTACAATGAGCAGTTCTTC. It yields the protein CASSSNHYNEQFF.

V usage is TRBV6-5 and J usage is TRBJ2-5, with D maybe TRBD2 (7 bases). This CDR3 has 12 residues. Germline V CDR1 and CDR2: MNHEY, SVGAGI. Trimming removed 4 bases at V and 14 bases at J, with 17 bases between. The CDR3, as DNA: TGTGCCAGCAGTTCCTGGGGGCTAGCGGTATACTTC. Encoded protein: CASSSWGLAVYF.

The chain carries TRBV7-8 and TRBJ1-4; D is perhaps TRBD1 (5 bases). Trimming removed 5 bases from V and 8 bases from J, with 15 bases in between. This CDR3 spans 14 amino acids. Germline CDR1 SGHVS, CDR2 FQNEAQ. This CDR3 reads CASSPAEGWEKLFF. The DNA of the CDR3 is TGTGCCAGCAGCCCCGCGGAGGGGTGGGAAAAACTGTTTTTT.

This chain links TRBV5-4 with TRBJ2-7, with D uncertain. Trimming shortened V by 0 bases and J by 3 bases, and 16 bases separated the two germline ends. The germline V gene encodes CDR1 SGHNT and CDR2 YYREEE (reference sequence). CDR3 length equals 16 residues. In DNA form, the CDR3 reads TGTGCCAGCAGCTTGGCGGGTTTAGGGTCCGACTACGAGCAGTACTTC. As protein: CASSLAGLGSDYEQYF.

This chain connects TRBV9 to TRBJ2-3, with D maybe TRBD2 (5 bases). Trimming took off 4 bases at V and 1 base at J, with 16 bases between the two ends. The germline V gene encodes CDR1 SGDLS and CDR2 YYNGEE. This CDR3 region has 16 residues. The CDR3 loop is CASSPRSGSGTDTQYF. CDR3 bases: TGTGCCAGCAGCCCCCGCAGTGGGAGCGGCACAGATACGCAGTATTTT.

Comments on this clone: The sample holds other DNA sequences that translate to the same CDR3. The chain has TRBV9 and TRBJ2-2, with D unclear. The length of the CDR3 is 12 residues. Trimming removed 0 bases from V and 6 bases from J, with 3 bases in between. CDR1 is SGDLS, CDR2 YYNGEE, per germline. CDR3 in DNA: TGTGCCAGCAGCGTAGTCGCCGGGGAGCTGTTTTTT. Translating it yields CASSVVAGELFF.

The rearrangement joins TRBV2 to TRBJ2-2, with TRBD1 matching 10 bases. V was clipped by 6 bases and J by 5 bases; unmatched bases: 6. CDR1 and CDR2 (germline): SNHLY, FYNNEI. The CDR3 is 15 amino acids. The CDR3 coding sequence is TGTGCCAGCAGAGACCCGGGACAGGGGACCGGGGAGCTGTTTTTT. This translates into CASRDPGQGTGELFF.

The V gene is TRBV19, the J gene TRBJ2-7, with a tentative D call TRBD1 (6 bases). The CDR3 totals 14 residues. V was shortened by 10 bases and J by 2 bases, with 18 bases between the two germline ends. CDR1 is LNHDA and CDR2 is SQIVND in the germline V gene (reference sequence). The CDR3 loop is CATSETGVAYEQYF. In DNA, the CDR3 is TGTGCCACCTCAGAGACAGGCGTCGCCTACGAGCAGTACTTC.

The chain recombines TRBV6-1 with TRBJ2-7; no clear D. V lost 10 bases to trimming and J lost 3 bases, with 19 bases between them. The CDR3 is 14 amino acids. Germline-derived CDR1 and CDR2 are MNHNS and SASEGT. The CDR3 coding sequence is TGTGCCACCACCCGTGAGACTTCACTCTACGAGCAGTACTTC. Protein: CATTRETSLYEQYF.

This clone occurred once. The rearrangement links TRBV11-2 to TRBJ1-1, with no clear D. The CDR3 extends over 12 amino acids. V was cut by 3 bases and J by 6 bases, with 8 bases left in between. Germline assignment: CDR1 SGHAT and CDR2 FQNNGV. For the CDR3, the DNA is TGTGCCAGCAGCTTCATTAGTTCTGAAGCTTTCTTT. Protein: CASSFISSEAFF.

The count of this clone is one. The V gene is TRBV4-1, the J gene TRBJ1-4; D call uncertain. V was pared by 4 bases and J by 4 bases, with 7 bases between. Per germline, CDR1 MGHRA and CDR2 YSYEKL. The CDR3 totals 13 residues. This chain's CDR3 is CASSRSVNEKLFF. CDR3 DNA: TGCGCCAGCAGCCGGTCGGTTAATGAAAAACTGTTTTTT.

The chain has TRBV2 and TRBJ2-7, with 14 nucleotides matching TRBD2. The CDR3 consists of 17 residues. Trimming cost V 1 base and J 6 bases; bases outside gene matches: 8. The germline V gene encodes CDR1 SNHLY and CDR2 FYNNEI. For the CDR3, the DNA is TGTGCCAGCAGTGAAGGGTTTGTGGGACTAGCGGGAGTCGAGCAGTACTTC. Its protein product is CASSEGFVGLAGVEQYF. The variable domain in full, with the rest retrieved from reference TRBV2 and TRBJ2-7, is EPEVTQTPSHQVTQMGQEVILRCVPISNHLYFYWYRQILGQKVEFLVSFYNNEISEKSEIFDDQFSVERPDGSNFTLKIRSTKLEDSAMYFCASSEGFVGLAGVEQYFGPGTRLTVT.

The V gene is TRBV5-1, the J gene TRBJ2-1, with D possibly matching TRBD2 (6 bases). The V gene lost 0 bases and the J gene lost 9 bases, with 16 bases spanning the gap. Germline loops: CDR1 SGHRS, CDR2 YFSETQ. This CDR3 spans 15 amino acids. Here the CDR3 reads CASSLVGGINGEQFF. The CDR3 DNA reads as TGCGCCAGCAGCTTGGTCGGCGGGATAAATGGTGAGCAGTTCTTC. Looking up the rest from reference TRBV5-1 and TRBJ2-1 gives the full variable domain: KAGVTQTPRYLIKTRGQQVTLSCSPISGHRSVSWYQQTPGQGLQFLFEYFSETQRNKGNFPGRFSGRQFSNSRSEMNVSTLELGDSALYLCASSLVGGINGEQFFGPGTRLTVL.

J is TRBJ1-2 and V is TRBV19, with a possible D match to TRBD1 (5 bases). V was pared by 6 bases and J by 9 bases, with 26 bases between. CDR3 length equals 16 residues. The germline gives CDR1 LNHDA, CDR2 SQIVND (reference sequence). In nucleotides, the CDR3 is TGTGCCAGTAGACCCAGGGCAGGGCTTTTCCGCCGAAGCTACACCTTC. Amino acids: CASRPRAGLFRRSYTF.

The chain carries TRBV19 and TRBJ2-7, with 10 positions matching TRBD2. J lost 6 bases, V lost 5 bases, and 7 bases had no gene match. From germline, CDR1 is LNHDA and CDR2 SQIVND (reference sequence). The CDR3 is 14 amino acids. The CDR3 nucleotides read TGTGCCAGTAGTGCCGGGACTAGCGTTGTCGAGCAGTACTTC. Protein: CASSAGTSVVEQYF.

This clone was recorded once. The chain links TRBV30 to TRBJ2-7; D gene uncertain. Germline loops: CDR1 GTSNPN, CDR2 SVGIG (reference sequence). CDR3 size: 13 residues. V was cut by 0 bases and J by 3 bases, with 9 bases left in between. Written as DNA, the CDR3 is TGTGCCTGGAGTGTACTTGGATACTACGAGCAGTACTTC. Its translation is CAWSVLGYYEQYF. Supplemented by reference TRBV30 and TRBJ2-7, the full variable domain reads SQTIHQWPATLVQPVGSPLSLECTVEGTSNPNLYWYRQAAGRGLQLLFYSVGIGQISSEVPQNLSASRPQDRQFILSSKKLLLSDSGFYLCAWSVLGYYEQYFGPGTRLTVT.

This clone occurred once. The chain employs TRBV27 and TRBJ2-7, with a weak D call TRBD1 (5 bases). V shed 5 bases and J shed 3 bases, with 20 bases lying between them. Looked up from germline, CDR1 is MNHEY and CDR2 is SMNVEV (reference sequence). The CDR3 length is 16 residues. CDR3 loop: CASSLSRGATLYEQYF. The DNA for the CDR3 is TGTGCCAGCAGTCTCTCCCGTGGGGCCACTCTCTACGAGCAGTACTTC.

This rearrangement joins TRBV10-3 to TRBJ2-7, with D tentatively TRBD1 (6 bases). Deletions cut 9 bases from V and 2 bases from J, with 14 bases between. Germline V gene data show CDR1 as ENHRY and CDR2 as SYGVKD. The CDR3 has 13 amino acids. The CDR3 nucleotides read TGTGCCATTGCCCCGGGACATACCTACGAGCAGTACTTC. It codes for CAIAPGHTYEQYF.

The chain links TRBV5-1 to TRBJ2-7; TRBD2 matches 9 bases. There are 17 residues in the CDR3. V shed 0 bases and J 5 bases; nucleotides not matched to a gene: 12. CDR1 SGHRS and CDR2 YFSETQ come from the germline V gene. CDR3 protein: CASSLVPSGNSFDEQYF. In nucleotides, the CDR3 is TGCGCCAGCAGCTTGGTTCCTAGCGGGAACTCTTTCGACGAGCAGTACTTC.